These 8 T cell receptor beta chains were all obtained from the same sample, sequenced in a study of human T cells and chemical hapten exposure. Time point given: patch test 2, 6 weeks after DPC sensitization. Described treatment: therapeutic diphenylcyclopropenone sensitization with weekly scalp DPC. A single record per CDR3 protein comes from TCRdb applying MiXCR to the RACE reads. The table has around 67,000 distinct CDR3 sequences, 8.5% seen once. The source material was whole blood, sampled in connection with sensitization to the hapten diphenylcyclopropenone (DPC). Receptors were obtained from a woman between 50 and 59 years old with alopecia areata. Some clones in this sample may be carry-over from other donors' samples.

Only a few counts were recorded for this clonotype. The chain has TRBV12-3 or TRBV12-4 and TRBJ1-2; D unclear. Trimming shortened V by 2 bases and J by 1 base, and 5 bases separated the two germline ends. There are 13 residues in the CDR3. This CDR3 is CASSLWVNYGYTF. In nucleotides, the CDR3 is TGTGCCAGCAGTTTATGGGTTAACTATGGCTACACCTTC.

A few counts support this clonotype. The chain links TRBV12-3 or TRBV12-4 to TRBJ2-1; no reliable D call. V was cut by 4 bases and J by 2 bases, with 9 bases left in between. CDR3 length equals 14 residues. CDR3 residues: CASSYSYTYNEQFF. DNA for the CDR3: TGTGCCAGCAGTTACTCCTATACCTACAATGAGCAGTTCTTC.

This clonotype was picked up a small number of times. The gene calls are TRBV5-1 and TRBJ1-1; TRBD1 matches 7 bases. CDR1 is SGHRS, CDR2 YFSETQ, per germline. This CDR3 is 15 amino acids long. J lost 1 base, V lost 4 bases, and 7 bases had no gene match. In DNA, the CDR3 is TGCGCCAGCAGCGTTCAGGGGGGCCCGAACACTGAAGCTTTCTTT. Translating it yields CASSVQGGPNTEAFF. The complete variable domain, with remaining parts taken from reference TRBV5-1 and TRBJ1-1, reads KAGVTQTPRYLIKTRGQQVTLSCSPISGHRSVSWYQQTPGQGLQFLFEYFSETQRNKGNFPGRFSGRQFSNSRSEMNVSTLELGDSALYLCASSVQGGPNTEAFFGQGTRLTVV.

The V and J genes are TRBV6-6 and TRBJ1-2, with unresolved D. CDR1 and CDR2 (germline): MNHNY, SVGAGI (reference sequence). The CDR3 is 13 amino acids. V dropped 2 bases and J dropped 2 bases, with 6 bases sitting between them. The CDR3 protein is CASSYLQNYGYTF. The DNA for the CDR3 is TGTGCCAGCAGTTACCTTCAGAACTATGGCTACACCTTC.

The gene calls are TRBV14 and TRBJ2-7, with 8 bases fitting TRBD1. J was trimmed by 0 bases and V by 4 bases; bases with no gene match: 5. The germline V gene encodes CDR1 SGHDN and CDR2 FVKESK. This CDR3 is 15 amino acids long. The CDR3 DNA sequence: TGTGCCAGCAGCCGTGGGACAGGACCCTCCTACGAGCAGTACTTC. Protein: CASSRGTGPSYEQYF.

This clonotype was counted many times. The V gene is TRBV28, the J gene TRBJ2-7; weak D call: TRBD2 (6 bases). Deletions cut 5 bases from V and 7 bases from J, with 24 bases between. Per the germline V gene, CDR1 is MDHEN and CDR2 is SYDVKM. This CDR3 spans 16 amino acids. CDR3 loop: CASSKATGTGNSEQYF. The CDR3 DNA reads TGTGCCAGCAGTAAAGCTACCGGGACTGGGAATAGTGAGCAGTACTTC.

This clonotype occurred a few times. CDR3: CASSTGISDEQYF. The CDR3 nucleotides are TGTGCCAGCAGTACAGGCATCAGCGACGAGCAGTACTTC. The chain has TRBV7-3 and TRBJ2-7, with D maybe TRBD1 (5 bases). The germline gives CDR1 SGHTA, CDR2 FQGTGA. CDR3 length equals 13 residues. V was trimmed by 6 bases and J by 5 bases, leaving 14 bases between them.

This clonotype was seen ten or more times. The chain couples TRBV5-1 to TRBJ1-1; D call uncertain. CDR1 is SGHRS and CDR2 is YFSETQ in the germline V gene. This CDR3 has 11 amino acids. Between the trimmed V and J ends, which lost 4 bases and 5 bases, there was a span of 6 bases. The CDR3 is CASSMGTEAFF. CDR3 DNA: TGCGCCAGCAGCATGGGGACTGAAGCTTTCTTT. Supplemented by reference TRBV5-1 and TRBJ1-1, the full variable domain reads KAGVTQTPRYLIKTRGQQVTLSCSPISGHRSVSWYQQTPGQGLQFLFEYFSETQRNKGNFPGRFSGRQFSNSRSEMNVSTLELGDSALYLCASSMGTEAFFGQGTRLTVV.